This T cell receptor beta chain was captured in a study of identical twins. TCRdb passed the 5' RACE reads through MiXCR, listing each CDR3 protein once. This table holds under 1 million distinct CDR3 sequences, more than 9% found once. CDR1 and CDR2 from the germline V gene are SGHRS and YFSETQ. V was shortened by 3 bases and J by 8 bases, with 13 bases between the two germline ends. This CDR3 contains 13 residues. This same sample was also part of a study on yellow fever vaccine responses in identical twins.

Sequencing was performed on PBMCs. The origin of this receptor is a woman between 18 and 29 years old in good health. The chain carries TRBV5-1 and TRBJ2-3, with D maybe TRBD1 (7 bases). The CDR3 nucleotides are TGCGCCAGCAGCTACTTCCAGGGGGGTACGCAGTATTTT. The encoded protein is CASSYFQGGTQYF.